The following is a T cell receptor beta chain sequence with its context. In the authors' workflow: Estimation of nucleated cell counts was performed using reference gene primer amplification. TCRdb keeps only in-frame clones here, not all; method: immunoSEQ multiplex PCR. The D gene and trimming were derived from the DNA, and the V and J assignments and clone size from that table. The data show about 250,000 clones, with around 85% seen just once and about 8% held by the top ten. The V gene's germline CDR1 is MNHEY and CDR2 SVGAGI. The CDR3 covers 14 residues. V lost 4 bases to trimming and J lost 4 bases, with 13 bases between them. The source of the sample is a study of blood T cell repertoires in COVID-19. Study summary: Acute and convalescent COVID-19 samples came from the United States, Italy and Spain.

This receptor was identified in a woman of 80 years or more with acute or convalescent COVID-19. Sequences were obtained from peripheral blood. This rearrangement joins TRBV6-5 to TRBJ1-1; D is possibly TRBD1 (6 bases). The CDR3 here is CASSLPGDGTEAFF. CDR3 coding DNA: TGTGCCAGCAGTTTGCCAGGGGATGGCACTGAAGCTTTCTTT.